A selection of T cell receptor beta chains follows, all from one sample in a study of blood T cell repertoires in COVID-19. The table came from immunoSEQ multiplex PCR; TCRdb's copy has only in-frame clones and leaves some out. The data contain some 150,000 clones, roughly 80% of them singletons. The sequenced material came from peripheral blood. These TCRs come from a human donor in a cohort sampled during active COVID-19. CDR3s include the opening cysteine and the closing phenylalanine or tryptophan. A D gene is named only where the DNA matches it firmly. Clone size appears in some rows only: once, few, many, or a class for an expanded clone.

NA TRBJ2-1 NA TRBV9 CASSVASGGSYNEQFF TGTGCCAGCAGCGTAGCAAGCGGAGGATCCTACAATGAGCAGTTCTTC
TRBD2 TRBJ2-7 few TRBV28 CASGLATSGSSYEQYF TGTGCCAGCGGGCTAGCGACTAGCGGGAGCTCCTACGAGCAGTACTTC
TRBD1 TRBJ1-2 NA TRBV5-1 CASSLRSGQGANYGYTF TGCGCCAGCAGCTTGAGATCGGGACAGGGAGCTAACTATGGCTACACCTTC
TRBD1 TRBJ1-2 NA TRBV19 CASSPGQGGGYGYTF TGTGCCAGTAGTCCAGGACAGGGTGGGGGCTATGGCTACACCTTC
TRBD1 TRBJ1-3 NA TRBV28 CASSLFTRDSVNTIYF TGTGCCAGCAGTTTATTTACCCGGGACAGCGTCAACACCATATATTTT
TRBD1 TRBJ2-1 NA TRBV18 CASSPLGTGGREQFF TGTGCCAGCTCACCACTTGGGACAGGGGGCCGTGAGCAGTTCTTC
NA TRBJ2-3 NA TRBV27 CASSTTVGADTQYF TGTGCCAGCAGTACGACAGTCGGAGCAGATACGCAGTATTTT
NA TRBJ2-1 NA TRBV14 CASSQKTRLNEQFF TGTGCCAGCAGCCAGAAGACTAGACTCAATGAGCAGTTCTTC
NA TRBJ1-2 NA TRBV11-2 CASSPGHGYGYTF TGTGCCAGCAGCCCTGGACACGGCTATGGCTACACCTTC
NA TRBJ2-1 NA TRBV19 CASRDPGNEQFF TGTGCCAGTAGGGATCCGGGCAATGAGCAGTTCTTC
NA TRBJ1-4 NA TRBV30 CAWSVVRFATNEKLFF TGTGCCTGGAGTGTAGTGAGGTTTGCAACTAATGAAAAACTGTTTTTT
TRBD1 TRBJ1-1 NA TRBV7-2 CASSSQGAYTEAFF TGTGCCAGCAGCTCCCAGGGGGCTTACACTGAAGCTTTCTTT
NA TRBJ2-5 NA TRBV19 CASRKGVEETQYF TGTGCCAGTAGAAAGGGGGTGGAGGAGACCCAGTACTTC
NA TRBJ2-7 NA TRBV28 CASSSYQVSYEQYF TGTGCCAGCAGTTCGTATCAGGTCTCCTACGAGCAGTACTTC
NA TRBJ1-1 few TRBV30 CAWSLTGQPTLEAFF TGTGCCTGGAGTCTAACAGGGCAGCCAACCCTCGAAGCTTTCTTT
NA TRBJ1-1 NA TRBV7-6 CASSLVEGRVSTEAFF TGTGCCAGCAGCTTAGTTGAGGGAAGGGTAAGCACTGAAGCTTTCTTT
NA TRBJ2-5 few TRBV18 CASSPPDSIRSLETQYF TGTGCCAGCTCACCACCGGACTCTATTAGGTCGTTAGAGACCCAGTACTTC
TRBD2 TRBJ2-1 NA TRBV3-1/TRBV3-2 CASSQDWGLAGGRSYNEQFF TGTGCCAGCAGCCAAGATTGGGGACTAGCGGGGGGAAGGTCCTACAATGAGCAGTTCTTC
NA TRBJ1-2 NA TRBV3-1/TRBV3-2 CASSQQALYGYTF TGTGCCAGCAGCCAACAGGCACTCTATGGCTACACCTTC
TRBD2 TRBJ2-2 NA TRBV7-3 CASSMGLAERGELFF TGTGCCAGCAGCATGGGACTAGCGGAGAGGGGGGAGCTGTTTTTT
NA TRBJ1-6 NA TRBV15 CATSRDHREGIHF TGTGCCACCAGCAGAGATCACAGGGAGGGGATCCACTTT
NA TRBJ1-4 NA TRBV4-2 CASSQEAQYNEKLFF TGTGCCAGCAGCCAAGAAGCACAGTATAATGAAAAACTGTTTTTT
NA TRBJ2-7 NA TRBV9 CASSRTESTYEQYF TGTGCCAGCAGTAGGACAGAAAGCACCTACGAGCAGTACTTC
TRBD1 TRBJ2-6 NA TRBV19 CASSTTGAGANVLTF TGTGCCAGTAGTACGACAGGGGCCGGGGCCAACGTCCTGACTTTC
NA TRBJ1-5 NA TRBV3-1/TRBV3-2 CASSQDSGSNQPQHF TGTGCCAGCAGCCAAGATTCCGGGAGCAATCAGCCCCAGCATTTT
TRBD1 TRBJ2-1 once TRBV3-1/TRBV3-2 CASTPGTGDYNEQFF TGTGCCAGCACTCCCGGGACAGGGGACTACAATGAGCAGTTCTTC
NA TRBJ2-5 NA TRBV3-1/TRBV3-2 CASSLDSLGLTRTQYF TGTGCCAGCAGCCTGGACAGCTTGGGATTGACCCGGACCCAGTACTTC
NA TRBJ1-6 NA TRBV13 CASSLRDSPLHF TGTGCCAGCAGCCTCAGGGATTCACCCCTCCACTTT
TRBD2 TRBJ2-1 NA TRBV6-5 CASRGLAGRYNEQFF TGTGCCAGCAGGGGACTAGCGGGGCGCTACAATGAGCAGTTCTTC
NA TRBJ1-5 few TRBV19 CASSIWGTSNQPQHF TGTGCCAGTAGTATATGGGGGACATCTAATCAGCCCCAGCATTTT
NA TRBJ2-3 NA TRBV30 CAWSSPSTQYF TGTGCCTGGAGCTCCCCTAGTACGCAGTATTTT
NA TRBJ2-7 NA TRBV3-1/TRBV3-2 CASSPLELSYEQYF TGTGCCAGCAGCCCGCTTGAGCTGTCCTACGAGCAGTACTTC
TRBD1 TRBJ1-1 NA TRBV2 CAIAGTGGGEAFF TGTGCCATAGCCGGGACAGGGGGCGGTGAAGCTTTCTTT
NA TRBJ1-6 NA TRBV13 CASSFGRSTYNSPLHF TGTGCCAGCAGCTTCGGGAGATCCACCTATAATTCACCCCTCCACTTT
TRBD1 TRBJ1-1 NA TRBV10-2 CASSPQGRTEAFF TGCGCCAGCAGCCCACAGGGGCGCACTGAAGCTTTCTTT
NA TRBJ1-6 NA TRBV15 CATSRDSYNSPLHF TGTGCCACCAGCAGGGACAGTTATAATTCACCCCTCCACTTT
NA TRBJ2-1 NA TRBV15 CATSRAGEISYNEQFF TGTGCCACCAGCAGAGCGGGAGAGATCTCCTACAATGAGCAGTTCTTC
NA TRBJ2-2 NA TRBV7-9 CASRGEGPNTGELFF TGTGCCAGTAGGGGGGAGGGCCCGAACACCGGGGAGCTGTTTTTT
NA TRBJ2-4 NA TRBV6-2/TRBV6-3 CASSYLLGVDIQYF TGTGCCAGCAGTTACTTACTCGGGGTGGACATTCAGTACTTC
TRBD1 TRBJ1-4 NA TRBV4-1 CASSFTGGSSNEKLFF TGCGCCAGCAGCTTCACAGGGGGAAGTTCTAATGAAAAACTGTTTTTT
TRBD1 TRBJ1-4 NA TRBV5-8 CASSFDRVGTNEKLFF TGTGCCAGCAGCTTCGACAGGGTGGGCACTAATGAAAAACTGTTTTTT
TRBD2 TRBJ2-2 NA TRBV27 CASRKTTGSGRQNTGELFF TGTGCCAGCAGGAAAACGACAGGGAGCGGGAGGCAGAACACCGGGGAGCTGTTTTTT
TRBD2 TRBJ2-2 NA TRBV9 CASSVDPTRSGGRNTGELFF TGTGCCAGCAGCGTAGATCCCACTCGGAGCGGGGGGCGGAACACCGGGGAGCTGTTTTTT
TRBD1 TRBJ2-7 NA TRBV19 CASSIVGPGTEASYEQYF TGTGCCAGTAGTATAGTAGGTCCCGGGACAGAGGCGAGCTACGAGCAGTACTTC
NA TRBJ2-1 NA TRBV20-1 CSASWGGSEQFF TGCAGTGCTAGTTGGGGCGGAAGTGAGCAGTTCTTC
NA TRBJ1-3 NA TRBV7-9 CASSLSAGQSGNTIYF TGTGCCAGCAGCCTGAGTGCAGGGCAGTCTGGAAACACCATATATTTT
NA TRBJ2-5 NA TRBV20-1 CSAQRETQYF TGCAGTGCCCAGCGAGAGACCCAGTACTTC
NA TRBJ1-5 few TRBV30 CAWSSADPGGGNQPQHF TGTGCCTGGAGTTCGGCGGATCCCGGAGGGGGCAATCAGCCCCAGCATTTT
NA TRBJ1-2 NA TRBV12-3/TRBV12-4 CASGLGFYGYTF TGTGCCAGCGGACTAGGGTTCTATGGCTACACCTTC
TRBD1 TRBJ1-2 NA TRBV6-5 CASRPKQGPNYGYTF TGTGCCAGCAGACCCAAACAGGGGCCTAACTATGGCTACACCTTC
TRBD1 TRBJ1-5 NA TRBV30 CAWSRTGDQPQHF TGTGCCTGGAGTAGGACAGGGGATCAGCCCCAGCATTTT
TRBD1 TRBJ1-4 NA TRBV9 CASSPRGTIQEKLFF TGTGCCAGCAGCCCCAGGGGGACGATACAGGAAAAACTGTTTTTT
NA TRBJ2-5 NA TRBV9 CASSVGLAGDNKETQYF TGTGCCAGCAGCGTAGGACTGGCGGGGGACAACAAAGAGACCCAGTACTTC
NA TRBJ1-1 NA TRBV30 CAWSRSNLEAFF TGTGCCTGGAGCCGATCTAACCTTGAAGCTTTCTTT
TRBD1 TRBJ2-1 NA TRBV5-8 CASSQGQGSYNEQFF TGTGCCAGCAGCCAGGGACAGGGGTCCTACAATGAGCAGTTCTTC
NA TRBJ1-1 NA TRBV19 CASSEQGALNTEAFF TGTGCCAGTAGTGAACAGGGAGCCTTGAACACTGAAGCTTTCTTT
NA TRBJ2-5 NA TRBV15 CATSRVIQETQYF TGTGCCACCAGCAGAGTTATCCAAGAGACCCAGTACTTC
NA TRBJ2-6 NA TRBV5-1 CASSLAWSGANVLTF TGCGCCAGCAGCTTGGCCTGGAGCGGGGCCAACGTCCTGACTTTC
TRBD1 TRBJ1-5 NA TRBV19 CASSRRDRGRDNQPQHF TGTGCCAGTAGTCGACGGGACAGGGGGCGAGACAATCAGCCCCAGCATTTT